One T cell receptor beta chain is described in this entry. The study ran its PCR with 60 Vbeta and 13 Jbeta primers. Generated by immunoSEQ multiplex PCR, the TCRdb table keeps only in-frame clones and is missing some. The sample has about 120,000 clones; about 75% are singletons. These data belong to a study of cytomegalovirus exposure and HLA in healthy donors. Study background: T cells numbering about 180 million yielded around 120 million unique TCR beta sequences in an earlier analysis.

The CDR3 covers 14 residues. Looked up from germline, CDR1 is SGHDN and CDR2 is FVKESK. The V gene lost 3 bases and the J gene lost 4 bases, with 13 bases spanning the gap. Sequencing was done on a sample of PBMCs. The receptor was derived from a man aged 55 to 70 in good health and CMV-seropositive. This chain joins TRBV14 and TRBJ2-7; possibly TRBD1 for D (6 bases). As DNA, the CDR3 is TGTGCCAGCAGCCACGGTCAGGGGCTATACGAGCAGTACTTC. Translating it yields CASSHGQGLYEQYF.